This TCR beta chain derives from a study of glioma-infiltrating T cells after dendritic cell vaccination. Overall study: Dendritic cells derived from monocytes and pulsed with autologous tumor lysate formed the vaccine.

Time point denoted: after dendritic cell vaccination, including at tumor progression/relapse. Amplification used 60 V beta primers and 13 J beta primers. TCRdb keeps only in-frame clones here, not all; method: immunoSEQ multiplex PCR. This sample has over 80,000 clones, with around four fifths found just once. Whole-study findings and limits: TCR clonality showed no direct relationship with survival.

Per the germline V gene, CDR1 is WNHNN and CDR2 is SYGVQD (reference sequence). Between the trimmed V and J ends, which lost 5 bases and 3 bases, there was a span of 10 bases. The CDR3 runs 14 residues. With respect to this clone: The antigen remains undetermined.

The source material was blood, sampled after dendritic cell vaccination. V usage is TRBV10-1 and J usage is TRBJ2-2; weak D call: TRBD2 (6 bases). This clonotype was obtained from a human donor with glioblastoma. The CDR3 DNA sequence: TGCGCCAGCAGTTTCCAGCGGGACACCGGGGAGCTGTTTTTT. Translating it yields CASSFQRDTGELFF.